This TCR beta chain was sequenced in a study of OX40 agonist ivuxolimab in advanced cancers. For the study at large: Patients received intravenous ivuxolimab every 2 weeks at 0.01 to 10 mg/kg.

On this clone itself: Its antigen remains unknown.

The CDR3 totals 16 residues. Germline CDR1 is KGHSH and CDR2 is LQKENI. V was trimmed by 6 bases and J by 7 bases, leaving 22 bases between them. Study results and caveats: Compared with CD4+, CD8+ T cells on average had more expanded clones.

Assay used: immunoSEQ multiplex PCR; TCRdb lists only in-frame clones, some missing. The profile shows approximately 40,000 clones, approximately 82% of them singletons. The sample in question was CD4+ or CD8+ T cells sorted from blood, obtained in a trial of the OX40 agonist ivuxolimab. The sequence was collected from an adult with an advanced solid tumor such as melanoma, head and neck, liver or kidney cancer. The genes are TRBV18 and TRBJ2-1; weak D call: TRBD1 (6 bases). CDR3 region: CASSMDRPVTGNEQFF. The CDR3 DNA follows: TGTGCCAGCTCGATGGACAGACCCGTCACGGGGAATGAGCAGTTCTTC.